Ten or more counts support the clone carrying this T cell receptor beta chain. Its antigen remains unknown. The data stem from a study of T cell repertoires in cytomegalovirus infection. Overall study: Through public TCR beta signatures, both CMV infection and matching HLA type were indicated. Findings and caveats of the study: Cumulative public TCR beta family frequency identified carriers of CMV plus the relevant HLA. Across the ex vivo response, the dominant clonotypes were HLA-C-restricted CMV-specific TCR beta clonotypes.

TCRdb passed the reads through MiXCR, listing each CDR3 protein once. This sample carries 100,000 to 150,000 distinct CDR3 sequences, roughly 9% of them seen once, and the ten largest clones take 10%. V trimming: 0 bases; J trimming: 2 bases; junction bases outside the gene matches: 10. The CDR3 spans 16 residues. CDR1 and CDR2 (germline): DFQATT, SNEGSKA (reference sequence). This clonotype was sampled from a human donor in good health (CMV status not recorded). Some clones in this sample may be carry-over from other donors' samples. The sample was PBMCs. This chain joins TRBV20-1 and TRBJ2-7; the match to TRBD1 covers 7 bases. For the CDR3, the DNA is TGCAGTGCTAGAGATGTTGTGGCAGGGGGACCCTACGAGCAGTACTTC. Its translation is CSARDVVAGGPYEQYF.